The 13 T cell receptor beta chains presented below share a single source sample, sequenced in a study of cytomegalovirus exposure and HLA in healthy donors. 13 Jbeta primers and 60 Vbeta primers were used for the PCR. The assay was immunoSEQ multiplex PCR, and TCRdb's table has in-frame clones only and misses some. The repertoire consists of 150,000 to 200,000 clones, with 75% to 80% occurring once and the leading ten covering about 1%. Specimen: PBMCs. The origin of the receptors is a woman aged 45-65 years in good health and CMV-seropositive.

The V gene is TRBV28, the J gene TRBJ2-5; D is unresolved. Germline CDR1 MDHEN, CDR2 SYDVKM. This CDR3 contains 12 residues. Trimming took off 7 bases at V and 0 bases at J, with 6 bases between the two ends. In DNA form, the CDR3 reads TGTGCCAGCATGAGGAACCAAGAGACCCAGTACTTC. Its translation: CASMRNQETQYF.

The chain recombines TRBV4-3 with TRBJ1-5; 8 bases map to TRBD1. V lost 2 bases, J lost 9 bases, and 3 bases stayed unmatched. This CDR3 spans 13 amino acids. The germline gives CDR1 LGHNA, CDR2 YSLEER. In DNA, the CDR3 is TGCGCCAGCAGCCAACAGGGGGCTGGGCCCCAGCATTTT. Encoded protein: CASSQQGAGPQHF.

CDR3 loop: CASSQIGGDGYTF. The CDR3, as DNA: TGTGCCAGCAGCCAAATAGGGGGCGATGGCTACACCTTC. The chain employs TRBV14 and TRBJ1-2; TRBD1 agrees at 7 bases. Germline CDR1 is SGHDN and CDR2 is FVKESK. The V and J ends lost 2 bases and 6 bases, in that order; junction bases with no gene match: 3. The CDR3 contains 13 residues.

This sequence joins TRBV28 and TRBJ1-6; no firm D call. Per germline, CDR1 MDHEN and CDR2 SYDVKM. V was trimmed by 6 bases and J by 5 bases, leaving 17 bases between them. The CDR3 length is 16 residues. The DNA for the CDR3 is TGTGCCAGCAGGCTCACGAAAACACCTCATAATTCACCCCTCCACTTT. Encoded protein: CASRLTKTPHNSPLHF.

V is TRBV7-9 and J is TRBJ2-5; D is perhaps TRBD1 (7 bases). CDR1 and CDR2 from the germline V gene are SEHNR and FQNEAQ (reference sequence). Trimming pared 8 bases from V and 5 bases from J, leaving 21 bases between. This CDR3 has 15 amino acids. This CDR3 reads CASRPGGGEAETQYF. CDR3 nucleotides: TGTGCCAGCCGCCCCGGAGGGGGCGAGGCGGAGACCCAGTACTTC.

This sequence joins TRBV5-1 and TRBJ2-2; 7 positions agree with TRBD1. Trimming at V came to 9 bases and at J to 0 bases, leaving 8 bases not matched to a gene. Germline V lookup: CDR1 SGHRS, CDR2 YFSETQ. The CDR3 consists of 15 residues. The CDR3 DNA follows: TGCGCCACCGCACAGGGGTCCCCGAACACCGGGGAGCTGTTTTTT. Its translation: CATAQGSPNTGELFF.

This clone came up a few times. This rearrangement joins TRBV5-6 to TRBJ2-7; D is perhaps TRBD2 (6 bases). Germline-derived CDR1 and CDR2 are SGHDT and YYEEEE. This CDR3 spans 16 amino acids. V was trimmed by 2 bases and J by 4 bases, leaving 19 bases between them. CDR3 sequence: CASSLNAGINLYEQYF. CDR3 DNA sequence: TGTGCCAGCAGCTTAAACGCGGGAATCAACCTATACGAGCAGTACTTC.

This rearrangement joins TRBV9 to TRBJ1-5; 7 nucleotides line up with TRBD1. There are 15 residues in the CDR3. Unmatched junction bases numbered 8, after V lost 4 bases and J lost 4 bases. Germline assignment: CDR1 SGDLS and CDR2 YYNGEE. The CDR3 nucleotides read TGTGCCAGCAGCCCTTCCGGGACAGCGAATCAGCCCCAGCATTTT. It is translated as CASSPSGTANQPQHF.

The chain recombines TRBV7-2 with TRBJ1-4; 7 bases match TRBD1. The CDR3 spans 15 residues. The J segment lost 6 bases and the V segment lost 0 bases, leaving 4 bases of the junction unmatched. CDR1 and CDR2 from the germline V gene are SGHTA and FQGNSA. CDR3 coding DNA: TGTGCCAGCAGCTTAGCGAGGGGGCTTGATGAAAAACTGTTTTTT. It is translated as CASSLARGLDEKLFF.

This clone was recorded a few times. The V and J genes are TRBV6-1 and TRBJ2-3; 9 bases map to TRBD1. The V and J ends lost 4 bases and 2 bases, in that order; junction bases with no gene match: 4. Germline loops: CDR1 MNHNS, CDR2 SASEGT. This CDR3 contains 15 residues. CDR3 nucleotides: TGTGCCAGCAGTGGGGACAGGGCATACACAGATACGCAGTATTTT. Amino acids: CASSGDRAYTDTQYF.

The CDR3 spells CASSPSGAREQYF. CDR3 sequence (DNA): TGCGCCAGCAGCCCAAGCGGGGCTCGGGAGCAGTACTTC. This chain joins TRBV5-1 and TRBJ2-7, with 7 bases lining up with TRBD2. CDR1 and CDR2 from the germline V gene are SGHRS and YFSETQ. The V segment lost 4 bases and the J segment 7 bases; nucleotides outside the gene matches: 8. CDR3 length: 13 amino acids.

The chain combines TRBV9 with TRBJ2-3; 10 bases match TRBD2. The V gene end was trimmed by 3 bases and the J gene end by 4 bases; junction bases not matched to a gene: 8. There are 16 residues in the CDR3. Looked up from germline, CDR1 is SGDLS and CDR2 is YYNGEE. The CDR3 region has the DNA TGTGCCAGCAGCGAGGGGCTAGCGGGAGCGGCAGATACGCAGTATTTT. Its translation: CASSEGLAGAADTQYF. The full variable domain, its missing parts supplied by reference TRBV9 and TRBJ2-3, is DSGVTQTPKHLITATGQRVTLRCSPRSGDLSVYWYQQSLDQGLQFLIQYYNGEERAKGNILERFSAQQFPDLHSELNLSSLELGDSALYFCASSEGLAGAADTQYFGPGTRLTVL.

The gene calls are TRBV5-8 and TRBJ2-5, with TRBD2 identical over 9 bases. Germline V gene sequence: CDR1 SGHTS, CDR2 YDEGEE. This CDR3 is built from 16 residues. V shed 4 bases, J shed 5 bases, and the junction held 12 bases outside the gene matches. The CDR3 DNA reads TGTGCCAGCAGCATTGCCGGGACTAGCATATCGGAGACCCAGTACTTC. Encoded protein: CASSIAGTSISETQYF.